This TCR beta chain originates from a study of T-cell memory formation after mild COVID-19. Study at large: The study found TCR clusters largely donor specific.

Findings and limits, study-wide: Whereas later expanders leaned CD4+, clones contracting day 15 to 85 showed a balanced CD4/CD8 makeup. SARS-CoV-2 specificity of second-wave clones peaking day 37 was unconfirmed.

This clonotype was counted at least ten times. Its antigen is as yet unknown. The CDR3 runs 16 residues. Germline CDR1 SGHRS, CDR2 YFSETQ. V lost 0 bases to trimming and J lost 4 bases; unmatched junction nucleotides: 9. TCRdb re-analysed the 5' RACE reads in MiXCR, keeping a single row per CDR3 protein. The sample lists 120,000 to 150,000 distinct CDR3 sequences; about 5.7% were seen once. This chain connects TRBV5-1 to TRBJ1-1; 7 bases are a match to TRBD1. Material: PBMCs or a T cell subset sorted from them (not recorded which). The clonotype comes from an adult woman who had mild COVID-19 (a few samples of this study predate the infection). Cell type and time point are not known. CDR3 nucleotides: TGCGCCAGCAGCTTGGGTGTACAGGGGCGGTTCACTGAAGCTTTCTTT. This translates into CASSLGVQGRFTEAFF.